This T cell receptor beta chain was sequenced during a study of blood T cell repertoires in COVID-19. Across the whole study: Whether acute or convalescent, the COVID-19 samples came from the United States, Italy and Spain. In each case, the material was cDNA or gDNA derived from T cells, B-cell-depleted T cells, or PBMCs.

There are 15 residues in the CDR3. From germline, CDR1 is MNHEY and CDR2 SVGAGI. The ends were cut back, 0 bases at V and 9 bases at J, with 15 bases in the middle. This clone has more than one count but fewer than ten. In the original workflow: Cell counts per sample came from amplifying reference gene primers. Clones were sequenced by immunoSEQ multiplex PCR, and TCRdb holds only the in-frame ones, with some missing. V and J calls and clone size are as listed in that table; D and trimming were resolved from the DNA. Among 100,000 to 150,000 clones listed, under 90% were seen once. Assignment of participants to cohorts was predicated upon participant-reported clinical history.

This clonotype was sampled from a man aged 40-50 years with acute COVID-19. The rearrangement uses TRBV6-5 and TRBJ2-1; possibly TRBD1 for D (7 bases). The sequenced sample was PBMCs or T cells enriched from blood (not recorded which). CDR3 protein: CASSYSIGRDSEQFF. In DNA, the CDR3 is TGTGCCAGCAGTTACTCGATTGGGCGGGACAGTGAGCAGTTCTTC.